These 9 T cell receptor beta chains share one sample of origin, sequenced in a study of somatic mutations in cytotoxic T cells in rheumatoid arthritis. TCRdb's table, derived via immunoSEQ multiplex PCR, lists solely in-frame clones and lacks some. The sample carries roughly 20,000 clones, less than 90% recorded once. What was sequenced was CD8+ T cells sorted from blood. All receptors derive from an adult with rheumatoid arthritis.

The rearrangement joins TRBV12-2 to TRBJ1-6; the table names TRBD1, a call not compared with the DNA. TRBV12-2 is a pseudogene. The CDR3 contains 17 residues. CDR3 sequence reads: CASRLAGGGVIESPLHF. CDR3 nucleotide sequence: TGTGCAAGTCGCTTAGCGGGTGGGGGCGTTATAGAATCACCCCTCCACTTT.

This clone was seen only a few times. The CDR3 nucleotides read TGTGCCAGCAGCGTTGAGGGGGCTGGCTATGGCTACACCTTC. Translating it yields CASSVEGAGYGYTF. The chain joins TRBV9 to TRBJ1-2; the match to TRBD1 covers 7 bases. The CDR3 length is 14 residues. The ends lost 2 bases at V and 4 bases at J; junction bases unmatched: 5. Germline V CDR1 and CDR2: SGDLS, YYNGEE.

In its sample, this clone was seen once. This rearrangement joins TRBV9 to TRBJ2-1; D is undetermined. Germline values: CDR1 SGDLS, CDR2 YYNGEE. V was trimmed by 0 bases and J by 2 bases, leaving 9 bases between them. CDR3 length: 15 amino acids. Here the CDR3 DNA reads TGTGCCAGCAGCGTAGAGGCTACCCCCTACAATGAGCAGTTCTTC. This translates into CASSVEATPYNEQFF.

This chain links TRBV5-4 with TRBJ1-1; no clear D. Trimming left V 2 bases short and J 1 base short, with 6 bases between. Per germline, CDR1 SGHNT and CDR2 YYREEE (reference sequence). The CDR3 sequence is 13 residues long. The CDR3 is CASSFGGNTEAFF. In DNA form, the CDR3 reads TGTGCCAGCAGCTTTGGTGGGAACACTGAAGCTTTCTTT. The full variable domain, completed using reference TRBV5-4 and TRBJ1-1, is ETGVTQSPTHLIKTRGQQVTLRCSSQSGHNTVSWYQQALGQGPQFIFQYYREEENGRGNFPPRFSGLQFPNYSSELNVNALELDDSALYLCASSFGGNTEAFFGQGTRLTVV.

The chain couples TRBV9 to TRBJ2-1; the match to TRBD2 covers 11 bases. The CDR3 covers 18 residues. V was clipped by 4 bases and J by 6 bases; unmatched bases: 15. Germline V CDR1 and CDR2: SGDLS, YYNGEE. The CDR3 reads CASSSAGTSGSPPNEQFF. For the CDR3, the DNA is TGTGCCAGCAGCTCCGCCGGGACTAGCGGATCCCCCCCCAATGAGCAGTTCTTC.

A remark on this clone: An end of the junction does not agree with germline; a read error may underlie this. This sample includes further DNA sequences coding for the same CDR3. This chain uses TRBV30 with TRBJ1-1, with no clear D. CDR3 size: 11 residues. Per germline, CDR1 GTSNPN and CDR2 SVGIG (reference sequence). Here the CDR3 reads CAWGEWTEAFF. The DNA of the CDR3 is TGTGCCTGGGGAGAGTGGACTGAGGCTTTCTTT.

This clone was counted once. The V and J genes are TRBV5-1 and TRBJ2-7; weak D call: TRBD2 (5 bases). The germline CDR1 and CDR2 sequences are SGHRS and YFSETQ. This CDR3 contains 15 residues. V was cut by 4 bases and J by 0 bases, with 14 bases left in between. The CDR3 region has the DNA TGCGCCAGCAGCCCGATTAGAGGGAGCTCCTACGAGCAGTACTTC. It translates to CASSPIRGSSYEQYF.

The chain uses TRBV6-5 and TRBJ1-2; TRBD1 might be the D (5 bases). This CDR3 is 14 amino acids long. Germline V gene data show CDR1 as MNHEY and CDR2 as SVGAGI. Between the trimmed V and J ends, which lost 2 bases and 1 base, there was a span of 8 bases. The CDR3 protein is CASSYRQINYGYTF. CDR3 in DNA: TGTGCCAGCAGTTACCGACAGATTAACTATGGCTACACCTTC.

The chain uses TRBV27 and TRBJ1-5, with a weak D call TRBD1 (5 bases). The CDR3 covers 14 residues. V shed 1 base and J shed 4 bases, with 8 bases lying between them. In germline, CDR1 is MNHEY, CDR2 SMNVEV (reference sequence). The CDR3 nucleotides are TGTGCCAGCAGTTTATTTGGGGGAAATCAGCCCCAGCATTTT. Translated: CASSLFGGNQPQHF.